A single sample gave rise to the 18 T cell receptor beta chains below, sequenced in a study of early T cells in non-severe SARS-CoV-2 infection. Via MiXCR, TCRdb re-called the 5' RACE reads, giving one row per CDR3 protein. The table lists approximately 80,000 distinct CDR3 sequences, about 10% of them singletons. The sequencing used whole blood, collected at baseline. The receptors stem from an adult who was a healthcare worker with PCR-confirmed SARS-CoV-2 infection or an uninfected control (not recorded which).

The chain joins TRBV7-2 to TRBJ2-7; D is unclear. The V and J ends lost 5 bases and 3 bases respectively, with 8 bases between them. The V gene's germline CDR1 is SGHTA and CDR2 FQGNSA. The CDR3 is made up of 12 amino acids. The CDR3 coding sequence is TGTGCCAGCAGCGTAGACGGCTACGAGCAGTACTTC. Its protein is CASSVDGYEQYF.

At least ten counts were recorded for this clonotype. V usage is TRBV7-2 and J usage is TRBJ2-7; 9 bases are shared with TRBD1. V gave up 1 base and J gave up 3 bases; unmatched junction bases: 4. Germline CDR1 and CDR2: SGHTA and FQGNSA. CDR3 length: 15 amino acids. In nucleotides, the CDR3 is TGTGCCAGCAGCTTAGTTTCGGGACAGGGCTACGAGCAGTACTTC. Its translation is CASSLVSGQGYEQYF. Drawing the rest from reference TRBV7-2 and TRBJ2-7, the complete variable domain is GAGVSQSPSNKVTEKGKDVELRCDPISGHTALYWYRQSLGQGLEFLIYFQGNSAPDKSGLPSDRFSAERTGGSVSTLTIQRTQQEDSAVYLCASSLVSGQGYEQYFGPGTRLTVT.

Written as DNA, the CDR3 is TGTGCCAGCAGCTCAGACGGACGGCCCGCGGCCCAGTACTTC. This codes for CASSSDGRPAAQYF. V and J are TRBV7-3 and TRBJ2-5; D gene uncertain. CDR1 SGHTA and CDR2 FQGTGA come from the germline V gene. This CDR3 has 14 amino acids. The V end lost 4 bases, the J end lost 9 bases, and 18 bases lay between the germline ends.

This clonotype was counted ten times or more. The CDR3 protein is CSASRGMNTEAFF. Here the CDR3 DNA reads TGCAGTGCTAGTCGGGGCATGAACACTGAAGCTTTCTTT. J is TRBJ1-1 and V is TRBV20-1; TRBD1 might be the D (5 bases). Trimming left V 3 bases short and J 0 bases short, with 8 bases between. CDR1 is DFQATT, CDR2 SNEGSKA, per germline (reference sequence). The CDR3 length is 13 residues.

The sample holds a few counts of this clonotype. V and J are TRBV29-1 and TRBJ1-1, with D perhaps matching TRBD1 (5 bases). V lost 5 bases and J lost 1, with 14 bases in between. The CDR3 is 14 residues long. Germline V CDR1 and CDR2: SQVTM, ANQGSEA. For the CDR3, the DNA is TGCAGCGTTTTTGGGGAAAGGGGGAACACTGAAGCTTTCTTT. Protein sequence: CSVFGERGNTEAFF.

This clonotype was seen a handful of times. V is TRBV11-2 and J is TRBJ1-1; D is undetermined. Trimming took off 3 bases at V and 6 bases at J, with 14 bases between the two ends. The CDR3 runs to 14 residues. From germline, CDR1 is SGHAT and CDR2 FQNNGV. The CDR3 coding sequence is TGTGCCAGCAGCTTGAGTGGAGAAAACTCTGAAGCTTTCTTT. Its protein product is CASSLSGENSEAFF.

The rearrangement joins TRBV27 to TRBJ2-5, with D unresolved. CDR1 and CDR2 from the germline V gene are MNHEY and SMNVEV (reference sequence). The CDR3 contains 15 residues. V was trimmed by 4 bases and J by 5 bases, leaving 17 bases between them. DNA of the CDR3: TGTGCCAGCAGTTCGCTCAAGGAAGTTGGGGAGACCCAGTACTTC. Amino acid sequence: CASSSLKEVGETQYF.

The rearrangement uses TRBV6-6 and TRBJ2-1, with D possibly matching TRBD2 (6 bases). V was shortened by 6 bases and J by 6 bases, with 15 bases between the two germline ends. The CDR3 has 14 residues. The germline V gene has CDR1 MNHNY and CDR2 SVGAGI (reference sequence). CDR3 nucleotide sequence: TGTGCCAGCAGCCTCGGGAGTGCCCCCAATGAGCAGTTCTTC. Translating it yields CASSLGSAPNEQFF.

The table lists this clonotype with a few counts. V gene TRBV5-1 combines with J gene TRBJ2-3; 7 nucleotides line up with TRBD2. The CDR3 is 17 residues long. With 1 base clipped from V and 1 base from J, the junction kept 9 bases outside the gene matches. Germline V gene sequence: CDR1 SGHRS, CDR2 YFSETQ. The CDR3 sequence: CASSLSARGGGTDTQYF. Here the CDR3 DNA reads TGCGCCAGCAGCTTGTCGGCGCGGGGAGGGGGCACAGATACGCAGTATTTT.

Concerning this clonotype itself: A much more abundant neighbour one base away suggests this may be a read error. The J gene is TRBJ2-1, the V gene TRBV6-1; the D gene is possibly TRBD2 (7 bases). The CDR3 covers 15 residues. Germline V lookup: CDR1 MNHNS, CDR2 SASEGT. The CDR3 region is CASSDYAGANNGQFF. The CDR3 DNA is TGTGCCAGCAGTGACTATGCGGGGGCGAACAATGGGCAGTTCTTC.

The chain employs TRBV6-5 and TRBJ1-4; TRBD1 might be the D (5 bases). From germline, CDR1 is MNHEY and CDR2 SVGAGI. This CDR3 spans 15 amino acids. The V and J ends lost 0 bases and 7 bases respectively, with 12 bases between them. This CDR3 reads CASSYSQGSGEKLFF. The DNA of the CDR3 is TGTGCCAGCAGTTACTCGCAGGGTAGTGGTGAAAAACTGTTTTTT.

This clonotype was picked up many times. The gene calls are TRBV7-7 and TRBJ2-7; a weak D match, TRBD2 (7 bases). Trimming shortened V by 5 bases and J by 7 bases, and 24 bases separated the two germline ends. The CDR3 has 16 residues. In germline, CDR1 is SSHAT, CDR2 FNYEAQ (reference sequence). CDR3 sequence reads: CASSPNGGAGIREQYF. DNA for the CDR3: TGTGCCAGCAGCCCGAATGGGGGGGCAGGGATAAGGGAGCAGTACTTC.

This clonotype was observed at least ten times. This chain links TRBV28 with TRBJ2-5; 10 nucleotides line up with TRBD2. Germline V CDR1 and CDR2: MDHEN, SYDVKM. The CDR3 runs to 17 residues. With 5 bases clipped from V and 5 bases from J, the junction kept 14 bases outside the gene matches. CDR3 DNA sequence: TGTGCCAGCAGTACCCGGGGTAGCGGGGGGCTTCGGGAGACCCAGTACTTC. It encodes CASSTRGSGGLRETQYF.

This clonotype came up a few times. The chain couples TRBV5-1 to TRBJ1-1; 10 positions match TRBD1. This CDR3 comprises 14 residues. V dropped 5 bases and J dropped 5; count of bases not matched to a gene: 6. Looked up from germline, CDR1 is SGHRS and CDR2 is YFSETQ. CDR3 region: CASRLGQGETEAFF. Here the CDR3 DNA reads TGCGCCAGCAGGTTAGGACAGGGGGAGACTGAAGCTTTCTTT.

The CDR3 region is CASSGAGTVSSPLHF. The CDR3 DNA follows: TGTGCCAGCAGCGGGGCAGGGACAGTGAGTTCACCCCTCCACTTT. The chain links TRBV7-9 to TRBJ1-6, with 7 bases identical to TRBD1. The CDR3 length is 15 residues. V shed 5 bases and J 9 bases; nucleotides not matched to a gene: 10. Germline values: CDR1 SEHNR, CDR2 FQNEAQ (reference sequence).

This clonotype turned up a few times. This chain uses TRBV20-1 with TRBJ2-7, with TRBD1 identical over 9 bases. The CDR3 is 12 residues long. Germline values: CDR1 DFQATT, CDR2 SNEGSKA (reference sequence). Unmatched junction bases numbered 3, after V lost 5 bases and J lost 4 bases. CDR3 DNA sequence: TGCAGTGCTGAGGGACAGGGTTACGAGCAGTACTTC. Translated: CSAEGQGYEQYF.

This clonotype was counted ten times or more. The gene calls are TRBV5-6 and TRBJ2-7; D may be TRBD1 or TRBD2 (7 bases each). V was cut by 0 bases and J by 4 bases, with 14 bases left in between. The germline CDR1 and CDR2 sequences are SGHDT and YYEEEE. The CDR3 is 15 amino acids. This chain's CDR3 is CASSLVLQGGYEQYF. CDR3 DNA sequence: TGTGCCAGCAGCTTGGTCCTGCAGGGGGGGTACGAGCAGTACTTC.

The V gene is TRBV6-2 or TRBV6-3, the J gene TRBJ2-7; D is possibly TRBD1 (6 bases). The length of the CDR3 is 13 residues. The ends were cut back, 6 bases at V and 0 bases at J, with 9 bases in the middle. Germline assignment: CDR1 MNHEY and CDR2 SVGEGT. CDR3 in amino acids: CASRGHISYEQYF. In DNA, the CDR3 is TGTGCCAGCAGGGGACATATCTCCTACGAGCAGTACTTC.